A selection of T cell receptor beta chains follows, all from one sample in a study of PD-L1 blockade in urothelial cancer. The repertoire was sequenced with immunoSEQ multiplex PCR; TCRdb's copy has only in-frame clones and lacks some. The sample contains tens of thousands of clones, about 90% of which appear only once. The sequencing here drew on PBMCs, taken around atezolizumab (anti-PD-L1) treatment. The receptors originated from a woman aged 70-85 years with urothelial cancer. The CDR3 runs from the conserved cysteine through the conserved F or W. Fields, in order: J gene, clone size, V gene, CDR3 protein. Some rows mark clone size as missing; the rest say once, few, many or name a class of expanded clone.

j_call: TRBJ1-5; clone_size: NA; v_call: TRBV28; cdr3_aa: CASIQGGSNQPQHF
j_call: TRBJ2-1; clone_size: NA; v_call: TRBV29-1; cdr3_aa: CSVETGNGRNEQFF
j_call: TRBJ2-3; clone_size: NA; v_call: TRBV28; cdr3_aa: CASSFLSGKVHTQYF
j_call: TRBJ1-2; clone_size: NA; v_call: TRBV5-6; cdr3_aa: CASSLRDRDGYTF
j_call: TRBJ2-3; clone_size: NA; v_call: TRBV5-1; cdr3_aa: CASSAGVRSTDTQYF
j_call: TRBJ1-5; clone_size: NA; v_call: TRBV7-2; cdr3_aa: CASSPLGERYQPQHF
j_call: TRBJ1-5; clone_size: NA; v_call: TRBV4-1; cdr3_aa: CASSQDPGENFLQPQHF
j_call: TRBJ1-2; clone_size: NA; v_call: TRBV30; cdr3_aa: CACTTGVNYGYTF
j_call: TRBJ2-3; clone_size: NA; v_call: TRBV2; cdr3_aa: CASRSGSGTDTQYF
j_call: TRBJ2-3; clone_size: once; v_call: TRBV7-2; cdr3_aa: CASSLLGLAGTDTQYF
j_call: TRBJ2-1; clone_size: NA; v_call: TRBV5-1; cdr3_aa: CASIGTGVNEQFF
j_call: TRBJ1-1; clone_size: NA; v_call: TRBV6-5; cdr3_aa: CASSYAGTVNTEAFF
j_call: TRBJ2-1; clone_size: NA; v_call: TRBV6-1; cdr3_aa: CASRGLAGAYNEQFF
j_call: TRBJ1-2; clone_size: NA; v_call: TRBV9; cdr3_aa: CASSPRTGRGYTF
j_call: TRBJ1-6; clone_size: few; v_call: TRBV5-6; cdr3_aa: CASSFLNYNSPLHF
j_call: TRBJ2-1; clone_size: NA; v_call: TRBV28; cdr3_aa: CASSQATGGGRNEQFF
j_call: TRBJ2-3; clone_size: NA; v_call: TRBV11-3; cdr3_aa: CASSLAASTDTQYF
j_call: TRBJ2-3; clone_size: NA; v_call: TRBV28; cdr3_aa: CASSSLTGGTDTQYF
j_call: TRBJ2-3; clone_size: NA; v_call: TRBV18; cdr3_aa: CASSPASGGPDTQYF
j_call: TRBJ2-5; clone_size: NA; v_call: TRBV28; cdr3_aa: CASSLGTSGWEETQYF
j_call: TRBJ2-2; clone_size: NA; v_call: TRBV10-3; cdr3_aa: CAIKDRNTGELFF
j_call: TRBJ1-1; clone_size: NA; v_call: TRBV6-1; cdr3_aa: CASGREGTEAFF
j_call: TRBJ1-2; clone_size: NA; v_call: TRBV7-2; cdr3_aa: CASSPRTLRRGYTF
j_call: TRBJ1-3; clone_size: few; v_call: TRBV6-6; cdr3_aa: CASSYSTAGNTIYF
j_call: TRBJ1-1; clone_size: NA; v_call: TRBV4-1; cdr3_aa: CASSQDLEVPTEAFF
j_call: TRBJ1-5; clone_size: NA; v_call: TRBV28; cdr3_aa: CASSLLSAVNQPQHF
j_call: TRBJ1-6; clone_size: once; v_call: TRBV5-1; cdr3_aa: CASSVVSDRGYSPLHF
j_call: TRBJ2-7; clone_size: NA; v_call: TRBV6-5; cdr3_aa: CASSRTGFYEQYF
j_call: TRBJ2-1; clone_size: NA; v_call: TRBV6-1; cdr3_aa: CASNRKRGAENEQFF
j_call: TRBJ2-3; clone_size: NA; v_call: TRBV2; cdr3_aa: CASSEFEGADTQYF
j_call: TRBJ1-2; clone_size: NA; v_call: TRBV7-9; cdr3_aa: CASSLGGRVAYGYTF
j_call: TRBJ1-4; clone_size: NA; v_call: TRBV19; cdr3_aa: CASSPQLGGGEKLFF
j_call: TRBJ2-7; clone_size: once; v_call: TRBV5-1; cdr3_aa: CASSEEAPSYEQYF
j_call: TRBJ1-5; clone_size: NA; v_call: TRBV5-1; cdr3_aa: CASSLGTVDQPQHF
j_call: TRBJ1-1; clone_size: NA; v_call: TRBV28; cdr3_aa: CASSRRGLGRRGLNTEAFF
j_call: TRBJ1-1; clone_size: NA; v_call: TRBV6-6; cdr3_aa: CASSDVWRNTEAFF
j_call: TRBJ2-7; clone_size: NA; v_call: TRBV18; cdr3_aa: CASSLGAGGSSYEQYF
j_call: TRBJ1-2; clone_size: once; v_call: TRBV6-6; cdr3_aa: CASSPGLTVTYGYTF
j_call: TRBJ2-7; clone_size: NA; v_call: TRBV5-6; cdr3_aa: CASSLTGRSSYEQYF
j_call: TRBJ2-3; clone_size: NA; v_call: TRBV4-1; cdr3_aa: CASSQVYRVGTDTQYF